This TCR beta chain was observed in a study of blood T cells in healthy people across ages. Points from the study as a whole: TCR beta diversity, measured per million T cells, fell in a roughly linear way with age.

Then a second PCR, running roughly 6 to 12 cycles, was carried out with a sample-barcoded 5' primer and a J-beta primer mix. Template switching added a 12-random-nucleotide identifier to every cDNA molecule. TCRdb called the 5' RACE reads again in MiXCR, with one record for every CDR3 protein. In the table there are about 930,000 distinct CDR3 sequences, almost 30% of which are singletons. As concerns this clonotype: Its specificity is not known.

CDR1 is MDHEN, CDR2 SYDVKM, per germline. This CDR3 has 15 amino acids. The germline V and J ends were trimmed by 5 bases and 5 bases, with 18 bases remaining between them. The same data also went into a second study, on T cells of mothers and their children. That study reports: Samples were provided by three healthy Caucasian mothers and their six children.

The rearrangement links TRBV28 to TRBJ1-2, with D perhaps TRBD1 (6 bases). This TCR came from a woman in her 40s in good health. The sample was blood. DNA for the CDR3: TGTGCCAGCAGTGCCCGGACCCAGGGGACTTATGGCTACACCTTC. Protein product: CASSARTQGTYGYTF.